This T cell receptor beta chain was sequenced during a study of beta chain features in type 1 diabetes. Findings and caveats of the study: A potential PCR bias toward shorter templates would be equal in patient and control samples.

This clone was found a few times. Its antigen is not known. Since all of the isolated RNA was reverse transcribed, expressed TCRB transcripts were what got sequenced. Only in-frame clones appear in the TCRdb table, and some are missing; sequencing was by immunoSEQ multiplex PCR. The sample contains roughly 500,000 clones, more than 9.5% of which appear only once. The CDR3 has 14 amino acids. The ends were cut back, 4 bases at V and 9 bases at J, with 19 bases in the middle. The germline V gene encodes CDR1 SQVTM and CDR2 ANQGSEA. Heparinised blood was drawn once per donor, averaging about 100 mL. What was sequenced was naive CD4+ T cells from blood. The V and J genes are TRBV29-1 and TRBJ2-1; D is tentatively TRBD1 or TRBD2 (5 bases each). The receptor was derived from a woman under 30 in good health. Here the CDR3 DNA reads TGCAGCGTTGTTGGGACGTACGGTCTGGGTGAGCAGTTCTTC. This codes for CSVVGTYGLGEQFF.